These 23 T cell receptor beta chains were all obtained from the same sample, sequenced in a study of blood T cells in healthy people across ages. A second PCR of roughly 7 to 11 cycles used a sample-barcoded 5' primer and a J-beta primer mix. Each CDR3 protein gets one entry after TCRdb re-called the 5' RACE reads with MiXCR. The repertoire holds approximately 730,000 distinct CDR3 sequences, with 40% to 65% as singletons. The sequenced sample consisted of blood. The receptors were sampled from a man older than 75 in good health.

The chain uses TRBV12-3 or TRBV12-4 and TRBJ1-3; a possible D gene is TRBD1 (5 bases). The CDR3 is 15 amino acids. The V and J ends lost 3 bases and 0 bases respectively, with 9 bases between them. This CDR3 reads CASSFVRDSGNTIYF. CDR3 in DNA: TGTGCCAGCAGTTTTGTCAGGGACTCTGGAAACACCATATATTTT.

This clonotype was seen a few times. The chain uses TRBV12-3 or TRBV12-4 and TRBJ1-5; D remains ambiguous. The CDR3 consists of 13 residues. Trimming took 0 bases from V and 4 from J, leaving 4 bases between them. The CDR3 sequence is CASSLAQNQPQHF. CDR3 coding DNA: TGTGCCAGCAGTTTAGCTCAAAATCAGCCCCAGCATTTT.

The DNA of the CDR3 is TGCAGTGCCACCGGGACAGGGAGCCAAGAGACCCAGTACTTC. Encoded protein: CSATGTGSQETQYF. The chain combines TRBV20-1 with TRBJ2-5; 9 positions match TRBD1. CDR3 length: 14 amino acids. CDR1 and CDR2 (germline): DFQATT, SNEGSKA (reference sequence). Losses at the gene ends were 6 bases for V and 1 base for J; bases not matched to a gene: 6.

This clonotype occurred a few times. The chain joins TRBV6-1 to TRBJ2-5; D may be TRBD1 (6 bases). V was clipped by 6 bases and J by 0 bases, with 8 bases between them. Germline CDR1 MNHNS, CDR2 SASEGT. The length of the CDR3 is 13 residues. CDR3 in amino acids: CASSGTYQETQYF. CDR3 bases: TGTGCCAGCAGCGGGACATACCAAGAGACCCAGTACTTC.

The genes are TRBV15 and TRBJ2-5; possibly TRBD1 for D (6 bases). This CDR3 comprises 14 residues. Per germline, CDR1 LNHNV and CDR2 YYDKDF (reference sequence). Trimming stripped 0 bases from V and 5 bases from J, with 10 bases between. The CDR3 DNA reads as TGTGCCACCAGCAGAGATAGGGGGTCGGAGACCCAGTACTTC. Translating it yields CATSRDRGSETQYF.

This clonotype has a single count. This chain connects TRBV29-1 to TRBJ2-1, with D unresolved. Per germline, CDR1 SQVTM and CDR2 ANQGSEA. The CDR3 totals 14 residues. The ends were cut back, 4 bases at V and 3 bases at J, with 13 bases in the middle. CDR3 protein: CSVVPAAHYNEQFF. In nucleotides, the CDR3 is TGCAGCGTTGTCCCGGCAGCCCACTACAATGAGCAGTTCTTC.

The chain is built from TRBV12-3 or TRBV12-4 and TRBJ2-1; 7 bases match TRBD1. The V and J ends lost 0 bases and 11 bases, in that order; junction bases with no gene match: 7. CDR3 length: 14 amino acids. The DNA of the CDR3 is TGTGCCAGCAGTTTAGCGCCGGGACAGCCAAAGCAGTTCTTC. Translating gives CASSLAPGQPKQFF.

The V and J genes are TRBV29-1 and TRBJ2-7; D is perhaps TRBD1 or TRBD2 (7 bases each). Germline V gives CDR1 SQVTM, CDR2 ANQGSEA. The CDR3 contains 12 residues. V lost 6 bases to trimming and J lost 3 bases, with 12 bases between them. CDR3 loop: CSVQGGSYEQYF. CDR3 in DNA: TGCAGCGTCCAGGGGGGGAGCTACGAGCAGTACTTC.

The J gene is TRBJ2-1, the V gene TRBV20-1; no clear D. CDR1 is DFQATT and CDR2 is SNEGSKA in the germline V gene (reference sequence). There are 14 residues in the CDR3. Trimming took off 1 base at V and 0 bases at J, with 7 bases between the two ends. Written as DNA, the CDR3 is TGCAGTGCTAGAGTTGCGCCCTCCTACAATGAGCAGTTCTTC. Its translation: CSARVAPSYNEQFF.

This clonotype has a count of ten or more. The chain's CDR3 is CASKAGGYNEQFF. DNA of the CDR3: TGCGCCAGCAAAGCGGGAGGGTACAATGAGCAGTTCTTC. The V call is TRBV10-1, the J call TRBJ2-1, with 10 bases lining up with TRBD2. This CDR3 spans 13 amino acids. Germline CDR1 and CDR2: WNHNN and SYGVQD (reference sequence). The V segment lost 7 bases and the J segment 4 bases; nucleotides outside the gene matches: 1.

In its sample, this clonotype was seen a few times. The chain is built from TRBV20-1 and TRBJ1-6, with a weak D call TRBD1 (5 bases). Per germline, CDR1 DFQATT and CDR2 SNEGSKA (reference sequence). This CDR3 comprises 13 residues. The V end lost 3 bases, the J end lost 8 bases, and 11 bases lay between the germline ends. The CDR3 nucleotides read TGCAGTGCTAGGACCTTGGGGGATTCACCCCTCCACTTT. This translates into CSARTLGDSPLHF.

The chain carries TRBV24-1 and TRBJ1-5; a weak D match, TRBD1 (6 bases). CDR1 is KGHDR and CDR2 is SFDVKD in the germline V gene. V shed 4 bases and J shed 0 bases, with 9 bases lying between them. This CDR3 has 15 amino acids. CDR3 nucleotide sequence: TGTGCCACCAGTGACATGGACAGTAGCAATCAGCCCCAGCATTTT. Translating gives CATSDMDSSNQPQHF.

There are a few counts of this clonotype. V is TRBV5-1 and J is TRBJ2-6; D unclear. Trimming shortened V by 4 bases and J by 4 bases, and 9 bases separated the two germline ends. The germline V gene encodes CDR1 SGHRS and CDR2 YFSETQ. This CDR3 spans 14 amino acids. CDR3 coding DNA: TGCGCCAGCAGCGTTTCTGGCGGGGCCAACGTCCTGACTTTC. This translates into CASSVSGGANVLTF.

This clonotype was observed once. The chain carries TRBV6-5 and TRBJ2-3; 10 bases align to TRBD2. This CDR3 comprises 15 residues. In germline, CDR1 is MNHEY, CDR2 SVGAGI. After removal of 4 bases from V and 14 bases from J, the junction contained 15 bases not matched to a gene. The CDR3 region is CASSSSGRVHRYAYF. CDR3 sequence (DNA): TGTGCCAGCAGTTCAAGCGGGAGGGTCCACAGATACGCGTATTTT.

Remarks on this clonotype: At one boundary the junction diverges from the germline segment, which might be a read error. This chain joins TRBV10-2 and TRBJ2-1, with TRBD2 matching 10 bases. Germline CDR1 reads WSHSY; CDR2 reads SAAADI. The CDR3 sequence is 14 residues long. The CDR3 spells CASRASGSPDERFF. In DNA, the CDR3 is TGCGCCAGCAGGGCTAGCGGGAGTCCGGATGAGCGGTTCTTC.

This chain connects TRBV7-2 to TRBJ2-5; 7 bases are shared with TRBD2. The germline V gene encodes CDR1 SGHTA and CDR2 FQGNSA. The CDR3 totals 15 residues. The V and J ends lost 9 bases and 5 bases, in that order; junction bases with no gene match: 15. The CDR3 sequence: CARSPQGGSLETQYF. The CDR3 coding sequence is TGTGCCAGAAGTCCCCAGGGCGGGAGTCTTGAGACCCAGTACTTC. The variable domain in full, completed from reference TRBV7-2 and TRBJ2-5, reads GAGVSQSPSNKVTEKGKDVELRCDPISGHTALYWYRQSLGQGLEFLIYFQGNSAPDKSGLPSDRFSAERTGGSVSTLTIQRTQQEDSAVYLCARSPQGGSLETQYFGPGTRLLVL.

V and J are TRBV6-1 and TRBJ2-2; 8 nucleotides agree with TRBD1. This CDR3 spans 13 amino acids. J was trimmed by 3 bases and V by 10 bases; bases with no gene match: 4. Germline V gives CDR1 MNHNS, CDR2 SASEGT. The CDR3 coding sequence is TGTGCCACCCCGGGACAGGACACCGGGGAGCTGTTTTTT. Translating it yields CATPGQDTGELFF.

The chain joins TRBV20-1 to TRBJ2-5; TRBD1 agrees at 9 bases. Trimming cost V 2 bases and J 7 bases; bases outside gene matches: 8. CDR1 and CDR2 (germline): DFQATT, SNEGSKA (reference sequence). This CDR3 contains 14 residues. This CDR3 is CSARPTTGGATQYF. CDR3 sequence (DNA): TGCAGTGCTAGACCTACCACAGGGGGCGCGACCCAGTACTTC.

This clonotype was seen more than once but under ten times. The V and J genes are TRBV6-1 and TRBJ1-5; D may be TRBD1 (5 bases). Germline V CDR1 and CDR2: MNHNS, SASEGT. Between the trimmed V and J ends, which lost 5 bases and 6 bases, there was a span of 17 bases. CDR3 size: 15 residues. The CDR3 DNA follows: TGTGCCAGCAGTTCCCGGGACTGGGAGGCTCAGCCCCAGCATTTT. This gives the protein CASSSRDWEAQPQHF.

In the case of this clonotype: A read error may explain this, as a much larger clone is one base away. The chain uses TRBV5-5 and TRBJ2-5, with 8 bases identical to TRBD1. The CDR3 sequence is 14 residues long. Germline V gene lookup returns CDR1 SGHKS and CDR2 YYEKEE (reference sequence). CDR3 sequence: CTSSSTGVQETQYF. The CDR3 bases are TGTACCAGCAGCTCGACAGGGGTACAAGAGACCCAGTACTTC.

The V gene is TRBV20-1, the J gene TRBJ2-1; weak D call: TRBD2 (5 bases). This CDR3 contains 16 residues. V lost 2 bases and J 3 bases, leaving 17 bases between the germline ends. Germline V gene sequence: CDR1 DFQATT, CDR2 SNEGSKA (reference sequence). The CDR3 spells CSARKRSVSIYNEQFF. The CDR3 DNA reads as TGCAGTGCTAGAAAACGTAGCGTCTCTATCTACAATGAGCAGTTCTTC.

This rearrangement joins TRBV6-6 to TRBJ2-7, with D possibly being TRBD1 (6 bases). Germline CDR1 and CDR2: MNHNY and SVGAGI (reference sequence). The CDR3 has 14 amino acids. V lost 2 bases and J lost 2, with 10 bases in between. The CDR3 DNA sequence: TGTGCCAGCAGTTACCGGACAGTGCCCTACGAGCAGTACTTC. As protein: CASSYRTVPYEQYF.

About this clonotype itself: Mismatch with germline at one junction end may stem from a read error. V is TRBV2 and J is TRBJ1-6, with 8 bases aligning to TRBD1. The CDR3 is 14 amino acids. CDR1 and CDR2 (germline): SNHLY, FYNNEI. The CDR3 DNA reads TGTACCAGCAGAAAGACAGGGGTAAATTCACCCCTCCACTTT. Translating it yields CTSRKTGVNSPLHF.